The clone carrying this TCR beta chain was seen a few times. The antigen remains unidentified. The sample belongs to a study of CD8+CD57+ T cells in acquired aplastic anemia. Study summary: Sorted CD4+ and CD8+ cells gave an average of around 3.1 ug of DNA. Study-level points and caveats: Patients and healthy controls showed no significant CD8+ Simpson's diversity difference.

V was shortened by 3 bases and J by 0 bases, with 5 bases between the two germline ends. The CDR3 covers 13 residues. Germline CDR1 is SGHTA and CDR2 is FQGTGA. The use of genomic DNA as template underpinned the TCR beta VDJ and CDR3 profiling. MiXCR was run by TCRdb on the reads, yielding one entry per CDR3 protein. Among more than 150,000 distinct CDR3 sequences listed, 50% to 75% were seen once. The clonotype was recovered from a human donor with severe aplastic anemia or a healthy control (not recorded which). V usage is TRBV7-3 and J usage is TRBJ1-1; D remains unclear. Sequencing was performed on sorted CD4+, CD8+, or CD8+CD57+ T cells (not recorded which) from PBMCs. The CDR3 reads CASSLSMNTEAFF. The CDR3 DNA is TGTGCCAGCAGCTTGTCAATGAACACTGAAGCTTTCTTT.